This T cell receptor beta chain was recorded in a study of T cells in Graves' hyperthyroidism and ophthalmopathy. Turning to the study itself: Once the initial diagnosis was made, peripheral blood was obtained before any treatment. Regarding the study as a whole: In the blood, most expanded thyroid clonotypes above 0.001 appeared as well. Ophthalmopathy, which appeared later, was predicted by the model a median around 6.5 months before onset.

As regards this clonotype: Its antigen remains unknown. This clone may be a read error of a much larger clone one base away.

Germline V CDR1 and CDR2: DFQATT, SNEGSKA (reference sequence). The length of the CDR3 is 13 residues. Patients with uncontrolled infections, other autoimmune diseases, pregnancy or lactation were excluded. The TCR beta CDR3 regions underwent amplification using RNA transcripts as the source. The HTBI set primed first-round TCR CDR3 RT-PCR. In TCRdb, the multiplex PCR reads were re-called with MiXCR into one record per CDR3 protein. The profile shows 500,000 to 700,000 distinct CDR3 sequences, about a sixth of them singletons. The rearrangement uses TRBV20-1 and TRBJ2-2, with a possible D match to TRBD2 (5 bases). Material for sequencing was blood. The TCR comes from a young woman with Graves' hyperthyroidism. The CDR3 DNA reads as TGCAGTGCTCAGCGCACGAACACCGGGGAGCGGTTTTTT. Its protein is CSAQRTNTGERFF.